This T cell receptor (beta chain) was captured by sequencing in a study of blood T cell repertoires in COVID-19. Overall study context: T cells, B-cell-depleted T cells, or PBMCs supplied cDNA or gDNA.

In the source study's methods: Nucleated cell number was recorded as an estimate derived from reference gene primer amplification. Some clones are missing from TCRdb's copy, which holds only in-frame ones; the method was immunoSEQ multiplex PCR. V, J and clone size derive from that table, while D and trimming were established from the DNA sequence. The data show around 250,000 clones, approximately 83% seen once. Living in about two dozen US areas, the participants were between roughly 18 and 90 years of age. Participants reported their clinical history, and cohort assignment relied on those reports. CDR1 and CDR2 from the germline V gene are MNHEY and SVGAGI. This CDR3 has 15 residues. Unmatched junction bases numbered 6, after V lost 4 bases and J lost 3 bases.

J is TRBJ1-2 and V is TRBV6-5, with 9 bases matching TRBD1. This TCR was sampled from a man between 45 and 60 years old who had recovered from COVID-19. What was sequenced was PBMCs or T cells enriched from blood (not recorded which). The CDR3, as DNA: TGTGCCAGCAGTTTCCGGGACAGGGAGTACTATGGCTACACCTTC. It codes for CASSFRDREYYGYTF.